The 10 T cell receptor beta chains given below trace back to one sample, sequenced in a study of radiotherapy plus CTLA-4 blockade in lung cancer. The protocol was immunoSEQ multiplex PCR, while the TCRdb copy is restricted to in-frame clones and leaves out a portion. This table holds nearly 110,000 clones, more than 75% found once. The sample consisted of peripheral blood, taken from a patient treated with radiotherapy plus ipilimumab. These receptors originate from a human donor with non-small cell lung cancer that progressed on radiotherapy plus ipilimumab. Some clones in this sample may be carry-over from other donors' samples.

This clone was observed at least ten times. The CDR3 is CASHTTGRGYTF. Written as DNA, the CDR3 is TGTGCCAGCCATACGACAGGGAGGGGCTACACCTTC. V is TRBV2 and J is TRBJ1-2; 7 bases map to TRBD1. CDR1 and CDR2 (germline): SNHLY, FYNNEI. The CDR3 is 12 amino acids. J lost 8 bases, V lost 8 bases, and 8 bases had no gene match.

The chain carries TRBV6-1 and TRBJ1-5; 10 bases match TRBD1. In germline, CDR1 is MNHNS, CDR2 SASEGT. Unmatched junction bases numbered 5, after V lost 3 bases and J lost 3 bases. The CDR3 runs to 16 residues. The CDR3 DNA sequence: TGTGCCAGCAGTGACAGACAGGGGGCCTTCAATCAGCCCCAGCATTTT. Residues: CASSDRQGAFNQPQHF.

V gene TRBV7-8 combines with J gene TRBJ1-2; D unresolved. The CDR3 sequence is 13 residues long. From germline, CDR1 is SGHVS and CDR2 FQNEAQ. V lost 0 bases, J lost 0 bases, and 2 bases lay in between. CDR3 coding DNA: TGTGCCAGCAGCTTAGCCCCTAACTATGGCTACACCTTC. Amino acids: CASSLAPNYGYTF.

V usage is TRBV7-2 and J usage is TRBJ2-7, with D possibly matching TRBD2 (6 bases). V was pared by 1 base and J by 0 bases, with 13 bases between. CDR1 and CDR2 from the germline V gene are SGHTA and FQGNSA. The CDR3 runs to 16 residues. The CDR3 loop reads CASSLVRAGPSYEQYF. The CDR3 nucleotides are TGTGCCAGCAGCTTAGTTAGGGCGGGGCCCTCCTACGAGCAGTACTTC.

This clone has a single count. The chain joins TRBV5-4 to TRBJ1-2, with TRBD1 identical over 11 bases. The CDR3 spans 16 residues. V was clipped by 2 bases and J by 8 bases; unmatched bases: 11. Germline V gives CDR1 SGHNT, CDR2 YYREEE (reference sequence). The CDR3: CASSFGRPGQGEGYTF. The CDR3 DNA reads TGTGCCAGCAGCTTCGGACGACCGGGACAGGGGGAAGGCTACACCTTC.

V is TRBV27 and J is TRBJ1-2; no clear D gene. There are 14 residues in the CDR3. Germline V lookup: CDR1 MNHEY, CDR2 SMNVEV (reference sequence). The germline V and J ends were trimmed by 6 bases and 4 bases, with 15 bases remaining between them. The CDR3 sequence is CASSRRPGGYGYTF. CDR3 DNA: TGTGCCAGCAGCCGTCGCCCCGGTGGCTATGGCTACACCTTC.

This clone occurred once. The gene calls are TRBV2 and TRBJ1-5; D gene ambiguous. Germline CDR1 is SNHLY and CDR2 is FYNNEI. The CDR3 sequence is 13 residues long. V lost 4 bases and J lost 4, with 8 bases in between. The CDR3, as DNA: TGTGCCAGCAGTGTTGAGCAGAATCAGCCCCAGCATTTT. Translating it yields CASSVEQNQPQHF.

CDR3 region: CASRLGQGLTYEQYF. The CDR3 DNA is TGTGCCAGCAGACTTGGACAGGGGTTAACCTACGAGCAGTACTTC. V and J are TRBV5-6 and TRBJ2-7, with 9 bases lining up with TRBD1. The length of the CDR3 is 15 residues. Germline CDR1 SGHDT, CDR2 YYEEEE. Trimming at V came to 5 bases and at J to 2 bases, leaving 8 bases not matched to a gene.

The V gene is TRBV10-3, the J gene TRBJ2-7; TRBD2 agrees at 7 bases. The CDR3 runs 13 residues. V shed 6 bases, J shed 7 bases, and the junction held 9 bases outside the gene matches. In germline, CDR1 is ENHRY, CDR2 SYGVKD. CDR3 region: CAIRDPLAREQYF. CDR3 sequence (DNA): TGTGCCATCAGGGACCCACTAGCGCGGGAGCAGTACTTC.

The chain recombines TRBV6-5 with TRBJ2-7; weak D call: TRBD2 (5 bases). Trimming removed 2 bases at V and 1 base at J, with 12 bases between. Germline values: CDR1 MNHEY, CDR2 SVGAGI. The CDR3 length is 15 residues. The CDR3 coding sequence is TGTGCCAGCAGTTACGAGGGATTTGGATCCTACGAGCAGTACTTC. Protein product: CASSYEGFGSYEQYF.